What follows is one T cell receptor beta chain and its context. Its cognate antigen is unknown. TCRdb itself ran the RT-PCR reads through MiXCR, one entry per CDR3 protein. This table holds 490,000 or so distinct CDR3 sequences, around 8% found once. This specimen belongs to a study of response to subunit inactivated influenza vaccine. Study conclusions and caveats: A suggestion made by the authors is that each seasonal influenza vaccination recruits few new T cells.

CDR1 is ENHRY, CDR2 SYGVKD, per germline. V was clipped by 0 bases and J by 0 bases; unmatched bases: 4. The CDR3 has 16 residues. The V and J genes are TRBV10-3 and TRBJ1-1; 7 nucleotides line up with TRBD1. The origin of this receptor is a man aged 50 to 75 who received an inactivated influenza vaccine. Sequencing used PBMCs from blood, obtained less than 30 months after vaccination. CDR3 loop: CAISESGTALNTEAFF. DNA of the CDR3: TGTGCCATCAGTGAGTCAGGGACAGCCTTGAACACTGAAGCTTTCTTT.